In this sample, the clone carrying this T cell receptor beta chain turned up once. The germline gives CDR1 SGHRS, CDR2 YFSETQ. This CDR3 contains 17 residues. With V trimmed by 4 bases and J by 0 bases, 9 bases remained unmatched. Per the original data handling: Reference gene primer amplification yielded estimated nucleated cell counts. The assay was immunoSEQ multiplex PCR, and TCRdb's table has in-frame clones only and misses some. D and trimming were read from the DNA, whereas the V and J calls and clone size are those reported in that table. The table lists roughly 270,000 clones, 85% of them singletons, with around 2.5% in the top ten. This sample was taken from a study of blood T cell repertoires in COVID-19.

Sequencing was carried out using PBMCs or T cells enriched from blood (not recorded which). This sequence originates from a woman aged 45-60 years who had recovered from COVID-19. The chain recombines TRBV5-1 with TRBJ1-3; 8 nucleotides agree with TRBD1. The CDR3 spells CASSPDGQGHSGNTIYF. The DNA for the CDR3 is TGCGCCAGCAGCCCAGACGGACAGGGCCACTCTGGAAACACCATATATTTT.